Below, one T cell receptor beta chain is given with its context. The CDR3 length is 12 residues. Germline lookup yields CDR1 KGHSH and CDR2 LQKENI. V gave up 3 bases and J gave up 14 bases; unmatched junction bases: 9. The data originate from a study of blood T cell repertoires in COVID-19. Turning to the study itself: Sample material is recorded as cDNA or gDNA derived from T cells, B-cell-depleted T cells, or PBMCs.

Clones were sequenced by immunoSEQ multiplex PCR, and TCRdb holds only the in-frame ones, with some missing. This sample has 250,000 or so clones, with roughly 87% found just once. This sequence joins TRBV18 and TRBJ1-1, with 7 bases aligning to TRBD1. This receptor was taken from a man younger than 35 with active or convalescent COVID-19. The specimen was peripheral blood. The CDR3 spells CASSPVGDSLFF. The DNA for the CDR3 is TGTGCCAGCTCACCCGTGGGGGACAGCCTATTCTTT. The variable domain in full, with the rest retrieved from reference TRBV18 and TRBJ1-1, is NAGVMQNPRHLVRRRGQEARLRCSPMKGHSHVYWYRQLPEEGLKFMVYLQKENIIDESGMPKERFSAEFPKEGPSILRIQQVVRGDSAAYFCASSPVGDSLFFGQGTRLTVV.